Each of the 8 T cell receptor beta chains below was sequenced from the same sample in a study of shared clonotypes between healthy human individuals. Clones were read by immunoSEQ multiplex PCR, and TCRdb kept only the in-frame ones, dropping some. The data hold around 530,000 clones, with around 78% observed a single time. What was sequenced was PBMCs. The receptors derive from a woman aged 40 to 50 in good health. Some clones in this sample may be carry-over from other donors' samples.

In this sample, this clone turned up many times. This chain links TRBV5-1 with TRBJ2-1, with 11 positions matching TRBD2. There are 17 residues in the CDR3. The V gene's germline CDR1 is SGHRS and CDR2 YFSETQ. The V and J ends lost 5 bases and 4 bases, in that order; junction bases with no gene match: 11. The CDR3 region has the DNA TGCGCCAGCAGTAAGGGGCAGACTAGCGGGGCGTACAATGAGCAGTTCTTC. It translates to CASSKGQTSGAYNEQFF.

This clone showed up just once. The chain joins TRBV5-1 to TRBJ2-7; D not certain. Trimming shortened V by 4 bases and J by 6 bases, and 20 bases separated the two germline ends. Looked up from germline, CDR1 is SGHRS and CDR2 is YFSETQ. This CDR3 is built from 15 residues. CDR3 coding DNA: TGCGCCAGCAGCCCCCGGACGGTCGTGGGCTCCGAGCAGTACTTC. Its protein is CASSPRTVVGSEQYF.

This clone was picked up one time. The chain uses TRBV6-5 and TRBJ1-2, with TRBD1 as a possible D gene (5 bases). CDR3 length equals 13 residues. Germline lookup yields CDR1 MNHEY and CDR2 SVGAGI. Trimming took 2 bases from V and 5 from J, leaving 9 bases between them. The chain's CDR3 is CASSYPGGYGYTF. The CDR3 coding sequence is TGTGCCAGCAGTTACCCTGGGGGATATGGCTACACCTTC.

The chain uses TRBV7-9 and TRBJ2-3, with D uncertain. Germline CDR1 is SEHNR and CDR2 is FQNEAQ (reference sequence). This CDR3 has 14 residues. The germline V and J ends were trimmed by 2 bases and 5 bases, with 11 bases remaining between them. CDR3 coding DNA: TGTGCCAGCAGCTTACAAGCGTCGGTAGATACGCAGTATTTT. Translation: CASSLQASVDTQYF.

The chain links TRBV7-2 to TRBJ2-7; maybe TRBD2 (5 bases). The ends were cut back, 1 base at V and 6 bases at J, with 19 bases in the middle. The germline V gene encodes CDR1 SGHTA and CDR2 FQGNSA. There are 16 residues in the CDR3. CDR3 amino acids: CASSLVRRGALSEQYF. The CDR3 DNA sequence: TGTGCCAGCAGCTTAGTGCGTCGGGGTGCTCTTAGCGAGCAGTACTTC.

The rearrangement joins TRBV9 to TRBJ2-5; 11 nucleotides agree with TRBD1. Germline values: CDR1 SGDLS, CDR2 YYNGEE. The CDR3 spans 15 residues. V trimming: 1 base; J trimming: 5 bases; junction bases outside the gene matches: 4. The CDR3 DNA sequence: TGTGCCAGCAGCGTATGGACAGGGGGCATTGAGACCCAGTACTTC. Its translation is CASSVWTGGIETQYF.

V gene TRBV6-6 combines with J gene TRBJ1-1; D unresolved. The CDR3 totals 12 residues. V dropped 2 bases and J dropped 7 bases, with 8 bases sitting between them. CDR1 and CDR2 (germline): MNHNY, SVGAGI (reference sequence). The CDR3 loop reads CASSYRSIEAFF. CDR3 in DNA: TGTGCCAGCAGTTACCGGTCAATTGAAGCTTTCTTT.

The gene calls are TRBV6-6 and TRBJ2-3; 14 bases match TRBD2. CDR1 is MNHNY and CDR2 is SVGAGI in the germline V gene (reference sequence). Trimming at V came to 2 bases and at J to 5 bases, leaving 3 bases not matched to a gene. The CDR3 length is 16 residues. The CDR3 spells CASSYGLAGGEDTQYF. The CDR3 DNA reads TGTGCCAGCAGTTACGGACTAGCGGGAGGAGAAGATACGCAGTATTTT.